The clone carrying this T cell receptor beta chain has a count of ten or more. This sample's time point: blood at routine non-recurrence follow-up after resection. Tumor, nontumor lung or frozen PBMC supplied whole RNA that was sequenced unsorted. This specimen belongs to a study of spatial heterogeneity in lung cancer. Study-level background: Donors were roughly 70 untreated early-stage non-small cell lung cancer patients.

The CDR3 runs 15 residues. Trimming pared 5 bases from V and 0 bases from J, leaving 12 bases between. Germline V gives CDR1 SGHVS, CDR2 FQNEAQ. One entry per CDR3 protein, called by TCRdb with MiXCR from the 5' RACE reads. The table includes 25,000 to 35,000 distinct CDR3 sequences, about 10% detected once. The specimen was PBMCs, collected at follow-up. The TCR originated in a female donor with early-stage non-small cell lung cancer. The chain is built from TRBV7-8 and TRBJ2-3, with D tentatively TRBD2 (6 bases). The CDR3, as DNA: TGTGCCAGCAGCCCGTCTAGCGTAAGCACAGATACGCAGTATTTT. Translated: CASSPSSVSTDTQYF.